This T cell receptor beta chain was documented in a study of blood T cell repertoires in COVID-19. Only in-frame clones appear in the TCRdb table, and some are missing; sequencing was by immunoSEQ multiplex PCR. The repertoire holds a few hundred thousand clones, roughly nine tenths seen once, with less than 1.2% in the top ten. V lost 6 bases and J lost 4, with 18 bases in between. The CDR3 has 15 amino acids. Germline V lookup: CDR1 SNHLY, CDR2 FYNNEI. The V gene is TRBV2, the J gene TRBJ1-1; no firm D call. The sequenced material came from PBMCs or T cells enriched from blood (not recorded which). The receptor's source is a man between 18 and 29 years old who had recovered from COVID-19. The CDR3 coding sequence is TGTGCCAGCAGACAGAACGGCGAGGGTGGCACTGAAGCTTTCTTT. Its protein product is CASRQNGEGGTEAFF.